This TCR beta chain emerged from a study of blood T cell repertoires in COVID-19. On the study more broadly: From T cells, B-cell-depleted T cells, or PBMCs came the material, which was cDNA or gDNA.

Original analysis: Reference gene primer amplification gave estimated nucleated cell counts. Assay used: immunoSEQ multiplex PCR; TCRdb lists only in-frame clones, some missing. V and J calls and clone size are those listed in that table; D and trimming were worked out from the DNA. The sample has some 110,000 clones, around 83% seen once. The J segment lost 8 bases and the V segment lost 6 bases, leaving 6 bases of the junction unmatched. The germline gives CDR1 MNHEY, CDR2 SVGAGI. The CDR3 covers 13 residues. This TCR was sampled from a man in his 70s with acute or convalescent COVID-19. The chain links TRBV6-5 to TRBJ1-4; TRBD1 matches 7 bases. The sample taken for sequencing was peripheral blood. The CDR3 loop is CASRSRGFEKLFF. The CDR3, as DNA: TGTGCCAGCAGAAGCAGGGGGTTCGAAAAACTGTTTTTT.